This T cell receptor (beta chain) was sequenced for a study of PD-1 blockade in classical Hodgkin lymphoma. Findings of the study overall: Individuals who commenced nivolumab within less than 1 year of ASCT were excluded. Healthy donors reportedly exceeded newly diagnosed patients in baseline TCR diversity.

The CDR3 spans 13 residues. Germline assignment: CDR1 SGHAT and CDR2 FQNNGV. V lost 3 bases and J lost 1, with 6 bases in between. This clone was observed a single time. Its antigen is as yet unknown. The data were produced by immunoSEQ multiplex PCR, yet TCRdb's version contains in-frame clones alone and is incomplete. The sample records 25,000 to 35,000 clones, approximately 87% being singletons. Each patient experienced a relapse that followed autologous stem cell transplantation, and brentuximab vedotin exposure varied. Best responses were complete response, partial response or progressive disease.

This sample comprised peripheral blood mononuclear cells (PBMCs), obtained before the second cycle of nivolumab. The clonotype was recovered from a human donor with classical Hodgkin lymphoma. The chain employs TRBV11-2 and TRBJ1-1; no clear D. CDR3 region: CASSFAGNTEAFF. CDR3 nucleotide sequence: TGTGCCAGCAGCTTCGCCGGGAACACTGAAGCTTTCTTT.